This is a list of T cell receptor beta chains from one sample in a study of shared clonotypes between healthy human individuals. The data were produced by immunoSEQ multiplex PCR, yet TCRdb's version contains in-frame clones alone and is incomplete. Of about 2.4 million clones listed, over 85% were seen once; the top ten hold about 0.13%. Sequenced sample: naive CD4+ T cells sorted from blood. The receptors here all came from a young man in good health. The CDR3 runs from the conserved cysteine through the conserved F or W. D genes are given only for firm matches. Clone size, where shown, is once, few, many, or a class for clones that have expanded.

CDR3 DNA: TGTGCCAGCAGCAAAACCGGCGGTGAGCAGTTCTTC; CDR3 protein: CASSKTGGEQFF; J gene: TRBJ2-1; V gene: TRBV6-5; D gene: NA; clone size: NA
CDR3 DNA: TGTGCTAGTGGTTTTGGGACAGGGGCTGGAAACACCATATATTTT; CDR3 protein: CASGFGTGAGNTIYF; J gene: TRBJ1-3; V gene: TRBV12-5; D gene: TRBD1; clone size: NA
CDR3 DNA: TGTGCCAGCTCAATCGACAACTATGGCTACACCTTC; CDR3 protein: CASSIDNYGYTF; J gene: TRBJ1-2; V gene: TRBV18; D gene: NA; clone size: NA
CDR3 DNA: TGTGCCAGCAGCCCGAAAGACAGGGGCTCCTACGAGCAGTACTTC; CDR3 protein: CASSPKDRGSYEQYF; J gene: TRBJ2-7; V gene: TRBV6-5; D gene: TRBD1; clone size: NA
CDR3 DNA: TGTGCCACCAGCAGAGAAGGACAGGGGGCCGGTCAGCCCCAGCATTTT; CDR3 protein: CATSREGQGAGQPQHF; J gene: TRBJ1-5; V gene: TRBV15; D gene: TRBD1; clone size: NA
CDR3 DNA: TGCGCCAGCAGCCCCAGCGCGAACGAGTACGAGCAGTACTTC; CDR3 protein: CASSPSANEYEQYF; J gene: TRBJ2-7; V gene: TRBV5-1; D gene: NA; clone size: NA
CDR3 DNA: TGTGCCAGCTCACCCCGGACCATTGTCGGGACAGAAATTGCCGGTGGAAACACCATATATTTT; CDR3 protein: CASSPRTIVGTEIAGGNTIYF; J gene: TRBJ1-3; V gene: TRBV18; D gene: TRBD1; clone size: NA
CDR3 DNA: TGTGCCAGCAGCCGACAGGGGCGAGAGACCCAGTACTTC; CDR3 protein: CASSRQGRETQYF; J gene: TRBJ2-5; V gene: TRBV7-2; D gene: TRBD1; clone size: NA
CDR3 DNA: TGTGCCAGCAGTCTAACAGGGAACTATGGCTACACCTTC; CDR3 protein: CASSLTGNYGYTF; J gene: TRBJ1-2; V gene: TRBV27; D gene: NA; clone size: NA
CDR3 DNA: TGTGCCTGGAGTGTAGACCACGAGCAGTACTTC; CDR3 protein: CAWSVDHEQYF; J gene: TRBJ2-7; V gene: TRBV30; D gene: NA; clone size: NA
CDR3 DNA: TGTGCCAGCAGCCTTTCTAGAGCAGATACGCAGTATTTT; CDR3 protein: CASSLSRADTQYF; J gene: TRBJ2-3; V gene: TRBV7-3; D gene: NA; clone size: NA
CDR3 DNA: TGTGCCAGCAGCATCCTAGCTTCCGGGGCCAACGTCCTGACTTTC; CDR3 protein: CASSILASGANVLTF; J gene: TRBJ2-6; V gene: TRBV14; D gene: NA; clone size: NA
CDR3 DNA: TGCAGTGCTAGTCTCGGTCCAGAAGCTTTCTTT; CDR3 protein: CSASLGPEAFF; J gene: TRBJ1-1; V gene: TRBV20-1; D gene: NA; clone size: NA
CDR3 DNA: TGTGCCAGCAGCCGCCGACAGGTATCGTTTTACAATGAGCAGTTCTTC; CDR3 protein: CASSRRQVSFYNEQFF; J gene: TRBJ2-1; V gene: TRBV2; D gene: NA; clone size: NA
CDR3 DNA: TGTGCCAGCAGTTTGCGAGGGCACGGTGAAGCTTTCTTT; CDR3 protein: CASSLRGHGEAFF; J gene: TRBJ1-1; V gene: TRBV28; D gene: NA; clone size: NA
CDR3 DNA: TGTGCCAGCAGGCCCCCAGGGGGCAAAGCCAAAAACATTCAGTACTTC; CDR3 protein: CASRPPGGKAKNIQYF; J gene: TRBJ2-4; V gene: TRBV28; D gene: TRBD1; clone size: NA
CDR3 DNA: TGCAGCGTGGGACAGGGGGCGCACACCGGGGAGCTGTTTTTT; CDR3 protein: CSVGQGAHTGELFF; J gene: TRBJ2-2; V gene: TRBV29-1; D gene: TRBD1; clone size: NA
CDR3 DNA: TGTGCCAGCAGCTTAGACGGGACGGCGATTTACACCGGGGAGCTGTTTTTT; CDR3 protein: CASSLDGTAIYTGELFF; J gene: TRBJ2-2; V gene: TRBV7-9; D gene: NA; clone size: NA
CDR3 DNA: TGTGCCAGCAGTGAAACAAGAAACTATGGCTACACCTTC; CDR3 protein: CASSETRNYGYTF; J gene: TRBJ1-2; V gene: TRBV6-1; D gene: NA; clone size: NA
CDR3 DNA: TGTGCCAGCAGCTCGCGGGGGACACCGAACACCGGGGAGCTGTTTTTT; CDR3 protein: CASSSRGTPNTGELFF; J gene: TRBJ2-2; V gene: TRBV7-2; D gene: NA; clone size: NA
CDR3 DNA: TGTGCCAGCTCTCTTCGATCATCCGGAGAGACCCAGTACTTC; CDR3 protein: CASSLRSSGETQYF; J gene: TRBJ2-5; V gene: TRBV18; D gene: NA; clone size: NA
CDR3 DNA: TGTGCCAGCAGCAAAGTGGTCAGCCCTGGGTCCCCTTGCGAGCAGTACTTC; CDR3 protein: CASSKVVSPGSPCEQYF; J gene: TRBJ2-7; V gene: TRBV21-1; D gene: NA; clone size: NA
CDR3 DNA: TGTGCCAGCAGGGTATTGACAGGGGGCGCCTACGAGCAGTACTTC; CDR3 protein: CASRVLTGGAYEQYF; J gene: TRBJ2-7; V gene: TRBV2; D gene: TRBD1; clone size: NA
CDR3 DNA: TGTGCCAGCAGCTTAATTTCAGGGATGGTCACTGAAGCTTTCTTT; CDR3 protein: CASSLISGMVTEAFF; J gene: TRBJ1-1; V gene: TRBV7-9; D gene: NA; clone size: few
CDR3 DNA: TGTGCCAGCAGTTACGAGCAGGGGGTCACTGAAGCTTTCTTT; CDR3 protein: CASSYEQGVTEAFF; J gene: TRBJ1-1; V gene: TRBV6-5; D gene: TRBD1; clone size: once
CDR3 DNA: TGTGCCATCAGTGAAGGGGGGGGAGAGACCCAGTACTTC; CDR3 protein: CAISEGGGETQYF; J gene: TRBJ2-5; V gene: TRBV10-3; D gene: NA; clone size: NA
CDR3 DNA: TGCGCCAGCAGCTGGGGACGGGATCGGAATTCACCCCTCCACTTT; CDR3 protein: CASSWGRDRNSPLHF; J gene: TRBJ1-6; V gene: TRBV5-1; D gene: NA; clone size: once
CDR3 DNA: TGTGCCAGCAGCTTAGTGAGCTGGGGCACTGAAGCTTTCTTT; CDR3 protein: CASSLVSWGTEAFF; J gene: TRBJ1-1; V gene: TRBV5-6; D gene: NA; clone size: NA
CDR3 DNA: TGTGCCAGTAGTATAGATTTGGGGGGAGATACGCAGTATTTT; CDR3 protein: CASSIDLGGDTQYF; J gene: TRBJ2-3; V gene: TRBV19; D gene: NA; clone size: NA
CDR3 DNA: TGTGCCAGCAGTCCCGACAGGGTCTACGGCTACACCTTC; CDR3 protein: CASSPDRVYGYTF; J gene: TRBJ1-2; V gene: TRBV28; D gene: TRBD1; clone size: NA
CDR3 DNA: TGTGCCAGCAGCTTTGGGGTCGGGACTTATGGGGAGACCCAGTACTTC; CDR3 protein: CASSFGVGTYGETQYF; J gene: TRBJ2-5; V gene: TRBV11-2; D gene: NA; clone size: NA